Listed here are 26 T cell receptor beta chains from one sample, sequenced in a study of identical twins. One entry per CDR3 protein, called by TCRdb with MiXCR from the 5' RACE reads. In the table there are a few hundred thousand distinct CDR3 sequences, less than 20% of which are singletons. The sample was naive T cells sorted from blood. Receptors were obtained from a man aged 50 to 59 in good health.

This clonotype was found a few times. V is TRBV27 and J is TRBJ1-6; 7 nucleotides line up with TRBD1. The CDR3 is made up of 16 amino acids. J was trimmed by 4 bases and V by 5 bases; bases with no gene match: 8. Per the germline V gene, CDR1 is MNHEY and CDR2 is SMNVEV (reference sequence). CDR3 amino acids: CASSLRTGRYNSPLHF. CDR3 nucleotide sequence: TGTGCCAGCAGTCTAAGGACAGGAAGATATAATTCACCCCTCCACTTT.

In nucleotides, the CDR3 is TGTGCTGTGGAGGGGGCCTACAATGAGCAGTTCTTC. Protein product: CAVEGAYNEQFF. The chain joins TRBV28 to TRBJ2-1; D is possibly TRBD1 or TRBD2 (6 bases each). CDR3 size: 12 residues. Germline CDR1 and CDR2: MDHEN and SYDVKM.

The chain carries TRBV5-1 and TRBJ2-5, with a possible D match to TRBD1 (5 bases). In germline, CDR1 is SGHRS, CDR2 YFSETQ. Between the trimmed V and J ends, which lost 2 bases and 2 bases, there was a span of 10 bases. The length of the CDR3 is 14 residues. CDR3 coding DNA: TGCGCCAGCAGCTTTTATGACAGACAAGAGACCCAGTACTTC. It codes for CASSFYDRQETQYF.

This clonotype was recorded a few times. V and J are TRBV7-9 and TRBJ2-3; TRBD1 might be the D (7 bases). This CDR3 is 15 amino acids long. V was clipped by 3 bases and J by 2 bases, with 12 bases between them. Germline assignment: CDR1 SEHNR and CDR2 FQNEAQ (reference sequence). In nucleotides, the CDR3 is TGTGCCAGCAGCTTGCGGGGACAGAACACAGATACGCAGTATTTT. This codes for CASSLRGQNTDTQYF.

The chain combines TRBV6-1 with TRBJ2-1; D gene uncertain. This CDR3 comprises 16 residues. V shed 3 bases and J shed 0 bases, with 12 bases lying between them. Per germline, CDR1 MNHNS and CDR2 SASEGT. The CDR3 here is CASSEIGGSSYNEQFF. The CDR3 bases are TGTGCCAGCAGTGAGATTGGCGGTAGCTCCTACAATGAGCAGTTCTTC.

This clonotype was observed a few times. The chain combines TRBV6-2 or TRBV6-3 with TRBJ2-7, with D maybe TRBD2 (6 bases). Trimming removed 6 bases from V and 3 bases from J, with 12 bases in between. CDR1 and CDR2 (germline): MNHEY, SVGEGT. This CDR3 has 13 amino acids. CDR3 sequence reads: CASSTMGGYEQYF. The DNA of the CDR3 is TGTGCCAGCAGCACCATGGGGGGCTACGAGCAGTACTTC.

This clonotype has just a few counts. The V gene is TRBV20-1, the J gene TRBJ1-4, with 9 bases fitting TRBD1. The CDR3 totals 14 residues. V was clipped by 3 bases and J by 7 bases; unmatched bases: 6. Germline CDR1 DFQATT, CDR2 SNEGSKA (reference sequence). The DNA of the CDR3 is TGCAGTGCTAGCTCCGGGACAGGGCGTGAAAAACTGTTTTTT. It encodes CSASSGTGREKLFF.

This clonotype has ten or more counts. J is TRBJ2-5 and V is TRBV5-1; 13 nucleotides match TRBD2. V was clipped by 2 bases and J by 5 bases; unmatched bases: 12. Looked up from germline, CDR1 is SGHRS and CDR2 is YFSETQ. This CDR3 region has 18 residues. The CDR3 sequence is CASSFGLAGAGKRETQYF. The DNA of the CDR3 is TGCGCCAGCAGCTTCGGACTAGCGGGAGCCGGGAAGCGGGAGACCCAGTACTTC.

This clonotype was seen ten or more times. This rearrangement joins TRBV15 to TRBJ2-3; D is perhaps TRBD1 or TRBD2 (6 bases each). Per germline, CDR1 LNHNV and CDR2 YYDKDF (reference sequence). The CDR3 is 16 amino acids. Trimming shortened V by 1 base and J by 0 bases, and 11 bases separated the two germline ends. The CDR3 sequence: CATSRVSGASTDTQYF. For the CDR3, the DNA is TGTGCCACCAGCAGAGTGTCGGGGGCGAGCACAGATACGCAGTATTTT. The complete variable domain, with remaining parts taken from reference TRBV15 and TRBJ2-3, reads DAMVIQNPRYQVTQFGKPVTLSCSQTLNHNVMYWYQQKSSQAPKLLFHYYDKDFNNEADTPDNFQSRRPNTSFCFLDIRSPGLGDTAMYLCATSRVSGASTDTQYFGPGTRLTVL.

This clonotype was seen only a few times. J is TRBJ2-2 and V is TRBV28, with TRBD1 as a possible D gene (6 bases). The CDR3 runs 15 residues. Germline assignment: CDR1 MDHEN and CDR2 SYDVKM. With 6 bases removed from V and 4 bases from J, the gap between germline ends came to 15 bases. CDR3 in amino acids: CASRTGLRVTGELFF. The CDR3 coding sequence is TGTGCCAGCAGAACAGGGTTACGGGTCACCGGGGAGCTGTTTTTT.

The chain uses TRBV12-3 or TRBV12-4 and TRBJ1-1; D may be TRBD1 (6 bases). Trimming left V 3 bases short and J 5 bases short, with 16 bases between. This CDR3 contains 15 residues. The DNA for the CDR3 is TGTGCCAGCAGTTTCGGCAGGGGCACGAGGACTGAAGCTTTCTTT. This translates into CASSFGRGTRTEAFF.

This clonotype turned up a few times. The chain links TRBV18 to TRBJ2-5; 8 nucleotides agree with TRBD2. The CDR3 loop spans 15 amino acids. The trim removed 2 bases at V and 1 base at J, leaving 3 bases unmatched. The germline V gene has CDR1 KGHSH and CDR2 LQKENI. The CDR3 sequence: CASSPVAGSQETQYF. CDR3 coding DNA: TGTGCCAGCTCACCAGTAGCGGGGTCCCAAGAGACCCAGTACTTC.

This clonotype qualifies as medium-sized (0.01 to 0.1%). The chain uses TRBV11-2 and TRBJ2-1, with D possibly being TRBD2 (6 bases). V lost 4 bases and J lost 6, with 16 bases in between. There are 15 residues in the CDR3. Germline-derived CDR1 and CDR2 are SGHAT and FQNNGV. CDR3 nucleotide sequence: TGTGCCAGCAGCTCATACCGGGACTCCGTCAATGAGCAGTTCTTC. Translated, it gives CASSSYRDSVNEQFF.

Many counts were recorded for this clonotype. The rearrangement joins TRBV12-3 or TRBV12-4 to TRBJ1-5; D is unclear. V dropped 3 bases and J dropped 5 bases, with 11 bases sitting between them. CDR3 length: 14 amino acids. The CDR3 DNA is TGTGCCAGCAGTTTGGCGGGGTTTCATCAGCCCCAGCATTTT. This encodes CASSLAGFHQPQHF.

This clonotype was recorded many times. This chain uses TRBV20-1 with TRBJ2-3; 8 bases are a match to TRBD1. The J segment lost 13 bases and the V segment lost 3 bases, leaving 15 bases of the junction unmatched. This CDR3 comprises 14 residues. CDR1 is DFQATT, CDR2 SNEGSKA, per germline (reference sequence). The CDR3 reads CSASDPGQALFKYF. CDR3 DNA sequence: TGCAGTGCTAGCGACCCGGGACAGGCCCTTTTCAAGTATTTT.

This clonotype was counted only a few times. The V and J genes are TRBV7-6 and TRBJ2-2, with TRBD1 as a possible D gene (5 bases). The length of the CDR3 is 16 residues. The V end lost 5 bases, the J end lost 0 bases, and 13 bases lay between the germline ends. Germline V gene sequence: CDR1 SGHVS, CDR2 FNYEAQ. The CDR3: CASSLDSNANTGELFF. CDR3 sequence (DNA): TGTGCCAGCAGCCTTGACAGCAATGCGAACACCGGGGAGCTGTTTTTT.

This clonotype was detected only a few times. CDR3 in amino acids: CASSQIAAPVYNEQFF. CDR3 DNA: TGTGCCAGCAGCCAAATAGCAGCCCCCGTTTACAATGAGCAGTTCTTC. J is TRBJ2-1 and V is TRBV7-6, with no clear D. V was clipped by 5 bases and J by 4 bases, with 18 bases between them. The CDR3 is 16 residues long. Germline V gene data show CDR1 as SGHVS and CDR2 as FNYEAQ.

This clonotype was seen repeatedly, ten times or more. The rearrangement joins TRBV7-3 to TRBJ2-2, with TRBD2 identical over 13 bases. V lost 5 bases to trimming and J lost 6 bases; unmatched junction nucleotides: 12. CDR3 length: 18 amino acids. The germline gives CDR1 SGHTA, CDR2 FQGTGA. CDR3 loop: CASSPTGLAGVRAGELFF. The CDR3 DNA follows: TGTGCCAGCAGCCCCACCGGACTAGCGGGAGTCAGGGCCGGGGAGCTGTTTTTT. Full variable domain (rest looked up from reference TRBV7-3 and TRBJ2-2): GAGVSQTPSNKVTEKGKYVELRCDPISGHTALYWYRQSLGQGPEFLIYFQGTGAADDSGLPNDRFFAVRPEGSVSTLKIQRTERGDSAVYLCASSPTGLAGVRAGELFFGEGSRLTVL.

Only a few counts were recorded for this clonotype. In nucleotides, the CDR3 is TGTGCCAGCAGTTTAGGTGGGACAGCTAATGAAAAACTGTTTTTT. This codes for CASSLGGTANEKLFF. This chain joins TRBV12-3 or TRBV12-4 and TRBJ1-4, with 7 bases fitting TRBD1. The length of the CDR3 is 15 residues. The junction had 2 bases not matched to a gene; V was cut back by 1 base and J by 3 bases.

The rearrangement links TRBV7-2 to TRBJ2-5; 8 bases are shared with TRBD1. CDR1 is SGHTA, CDR2 FQGNSA, per germline. This CDR3 is 16 amino acids long. V was pared by 6 bases and J by 5 bases, with 14 bases of the junction left unmatched. This CDR3 reads CASRANDRGPGETQYF. The CDR3 DNA sequence: TGTGCCAGCAGGGCGAACGACAGGGGACCCGGGGAGACCCAGTACTTC. Drawing the rest from reference TRBV7-2 and TRBJ2-5, the complete variable domain is GAGVSQSPSNKVTEKGKDVELRCDPISGHTALYWYRQSLGQGLEFLIYFQGNSAPDKSGLPSDRFSAERTGGSVSTLTIQRTQQEDSAVYLCASRANDRGPGETQYFGPGTRLLVL.

The sample holds a few counts of this clonotype. The chain combines TRBV7-9 with TRBJ2-3; 9 bases match TRBD1. The CDR3 consists of 15 residues. After removal of 7 bases from V and 2 bases from J, the junction contained 7 bases not matched to a gene. Per the germline V gene, CDR1 is SEHNR and CDR2 is FQNEAQ (reference sequence). The CDR3 region has the DNA TGTGCCAGCAAGCTAAGGACAGGGGTCACAGATACGCAGTATTTT. Protein sequence: CASKLRTGVTDTQYF.

The chain joins TRBV25-1 to TRBJ2-5; D gene unclear. CDR1 MGHDK and CDR2 SYGVNS come from the germline V gene. The V end was cut by 1 base, the J end by 1 base, with 7 bases between. The CDR3 loop spans 14 amino acids. CDR3 DNA: TGTGCCAGCAGTGAATTCTCGGTCCAAGAGACCCAGTACTTC. Translation gives CASSEFSVQETQYF.

This clonotype has a handful of counts. The chain is built from TRBV6-5 and TRBJ2-5; 12 bases map to TRBD2. J was trimmed by 7 bases and V by 0 bases; bases with no gene match: 3. This CDR3 is 15 amino acids long. CDR1 is MNHEY and CDR2 is SVGAGI in the germline V gene. CDR3 region: CASSYSKGLAGTQYF. CDR3 in DNA: TGTGCCAGCAGTTACTCGAAGGGACTAGCGGGGACCCAGTACTTC.

This clonotype was counted at least ten times. The chain combines TRBV28 with TRBJ2-7, with 7 bases lining up with TRBD1. The CDR3 has 15 residues. With 5 bases clipped from V and 1 base from J, the junction kept 8 bases outside the gene matches. The V gene's germline CDR1 is MDHEN and CDR2 SYDVKM. The CDR3 region has the DNA TGTGCCAGCAGTGGCGGCCGGACAGGTTCCTACGAGCAGTACTTC. Translating gives CASSGGRTGSYEQYF.

This clonotype was counted only a few times. This CDR3 reads CASSPPTTSAQYF. In nucleotides, the CDR3 is TGTGCCAGCAGCCCACCAACGACGAGTGCGCAGTACTTC. The chain is built from TRBV11-2 and TRBJ2-7; no firm D call. The CDR3 extends over 13 amino acids. In germline, CDR1 is SGHAT, CDR2 FQNNGV. Trimming removed 5 bases at V and 9 bases at J, with 17 bases between.

This clonotype was observed a handful of times. The V call is TRBV7-2, the J call TRBJ1-1; 8 nucleotides line up with TRBD1. Per the germline V gene, CDR1 is SGHTA and CDR2 is FQGNSA. J was trimmed by 0 bases and V by 5 bases; bases with no gene match: 5. CDR3 length: 15 residues. CDR3 coding DNA: TGTGCCAGCAGCCCGGACAGGGTGATGAACACTGAAGCTTTCTTT. It yields the protein CASSPDRVMNTEAFF.